The 28 T cell receptor beta chains reported below all come from one sample, sequenced in a study of shared clonotypes between healthy human individuals. Clones were read by immunoSEQ multiplex PCR, and TCRdb kept only the in-frame ones, dropping some. The repertoire consists of about 1.1 million clones, with approximately 75% occurring once and the leading ten covering 0.89%. Sequencing input: memory CD4+ T cells from PBMCs. Subset meaning: CD45RA-negative fraction. The receptors originated from a man between 18 and 29 years old in good health. Some clones in this sample may be carry-over from other donors' samples.

The chain is built from TRBV28 and TRBJ2-2, with D tentatively TRBD1 or TRBD2 (7 bases each). Germline V gene data show CDR1 as MDHEN and CDR2 as SYDVKM. The CDR3 contains 14 residues. The V gene lost 10 bases and the J gene lost 1 base, with 13 bases spanning the gap. The chain's CDR3 is CATQGGLNTGELFF. In DNA form, the CDR3 reads TGTGCCACTCAGGGGGGGTTGAACACCGGGGAGCTGTTTTTT.

Details on this clone: Distinct nucleotide sequences in the sample also encode this CDR3. The chain couples TRBV2 to TRBJ1-1; D gene unclear. V lost 7 bases to trimming and J lost 1 base, with 13 bases between them. Germline assignment: CDR1 SNHLY and CDR2 FYNNEI. The CDR3 spans 14 residues. Here the CDR3 DNA reads TGTGCCAGCATAATTGGAGGGCGGAACACTGAAGCTTTCTTT. Translating gives CASIIGGRNTEAFF. Full variable domain (missing parts from reference TRBV2 and TRBJ1-1): EPEVTQTPSHQVTQMGQEVILRCVPISNHLYFYWYRQILGQKVEFLVSFYNNEISEKSEIFDDQFSVERPDGSNFTLKIRSTKLEDSAMYFCASIIGGRNTEAFFGQGTRLTVV.

This chain links TRBV7-2 with TRBJ2-1, with D possibly matching TRBD1 (6 bases). CDR3 size: 12 residues. V lost 3 bases and J 11 bases, leaving 11 bases between the germline ends. The germline V gene has CDR1 SGHTA and CDR2 FQGNSA. CDR3 amino acids: CASSLDRIQQFF. The CDR3 coding sequence is TGTGCCAGCAGCTTGGACAGAATTCAGCAGTTCTTC.

The V gene is TRBV2, the J gene TRBJ1-2, with TRBD1 as a possible D gene (5 bases). Germline lookup yields CDR1 SNHLY and CDR2 FYNNEI. The V gene lost 3 bases and the J gene lost 3 bases, with 8 bases spanning the gap. The CDR3 contains 13 residues. DNA of the CDR3: TGTGCCAGCAGTGATAGGGACTACTATGGCTACACCTTC. Protein: CASSDRDYYGYTF.

The chain carries TRBV14 and TRBJ2-1; D is perhaps TRBD1 (6 bases). V was trimmed by 4 bases and J by 5 bases, leaving 18 bases between them. CDR1 is SGHDN and CDR2 is FVKESK in the germline V gene. This CDR3 has 16 amino acids. The CDR3 nucleotides are TGTGCCAGCAGCCCCATCCCAGGACAGCGTAACAATGAGCAGTTCTTC. Translated: CASSPIPGQRNNEQFF.

The chain couples TRBV9 to TRBJ1-1, with TRBD1 matching over 7 bases. The CDR3 is 15 residues long. Germline V lookup: CDR1 SGDLS, CDR2 YYNGEE. The V segment lost 5 bases and the J segment 2 bases; nucleotides outside the gene matches: 9. The CDR3 DNA follows: TGTGCCAGCAGTTGGGGGGGACAGCAAAACACTGAAGCTTTCTTT. This gives the protein CASSWGGQQNTEAFF.

V and J are TRBV2 and TRBJ1-4; D is uncertain. With 11 bases removed from V and 6 bases from J, the gap between germline ends came to 13 bases. This CDR3 comprises 12 residues. Germline V lookup: CDR1 SNHLY, CDR2 FYNNEI. The CDR3 sequence: CASLEFHEKLFF. DNA of the CDR3: TGTGCCTCGCTAGAGTTTCATGAAAAACTGTTTTTT.

This clone was recorded once. CDR3 loop: CASSLELAGQETQYF. CDR3 coding DNA: TGCGCCAGCAGCTTAGAACTAGCGGGACAAGAGACCCAGTACTTC. V usage is TRBV5-1 and J usage is TRBJ2-5; 10 positions agree with TRBD2. Germline V gene sequence: CDR1 SGHRS, CDR2 YFSETQ. V dropped 2 bases and J dropped 2; count of bases not matched to a gene: 3. This CDR3 comprises 15 residues.

This chain links TRBV10-3 with TRBJ2-5; no reliable D call. CDR3 length equals 15 residues. V was cut by 10 bases and J by 5 bases, with 23 bases left in between. Looked up from germline, CDR1 is ENHRY and CDR2 is SYGVKD. The CDR3 reads CATSSRGPPEETQYF. CDR3 nucleotide sequence: TGTGCCACCTCCAGCCGAGGACCGCCTGAGGAGACCCAGTACTTC.

V and J are TRBV30 and TRBJ1-5; TRBD1 matches at 11 bases. CDR1 is GTSNPN and CDR2 is SVGIG in the germline V gene (reference sequence). Trimming removed 3 bases from V and 4 bases from J; junction bases left unmatched: 5. The CDR3 spans 15 residues. The CDR3 DNA follows: TGTGCCTGGAGACTCGGGACAGGGGGAAATCAGCCCCAGCATTTT. It specifies CAWRLGTGGNQPQHF.

V is TRBV5-4 and J is TRBJ2-7, with 9 bases fitting TRBD1. Germline V CDR1 and CDR2: SGHNT, YYREEE (reference sequence). This CDR3 is 17 amino acids long. Trimming took 3 bases from V and 2 from J; bases not matched to a gene: 12. The CDR3 region has the DNA TGTGCCAGCAGCTCCGGACAGGGGAATCCCCTAACCTACGAGCAGTACTTC. It specifies CASSSGQGNPLTYEQYF. The whole variable domain, filled in from reference TRBV5-4 and TRBJ2-7, reads ETGVTQSPTHLIKTRGQQVTLRCSSQSGHNTVSWYQQALGQGPQFIFQYYREEENGRGNFPPRFSGLQFPNYSSELNVNALELDDSALYLCASSSGQGNPLTYEQYFGPGTRLTVT.

This sequence joins TRBV5-6 and TRBJ2-1; 14 bases line up with TRBD2. The V gene end was trimmed by 1 base and the J gene end by 6 bases; junction bases not matched to a gene: 6. The CDR3 runs 17 residues. Germline loops: CDR1 SGHDT, CDR2 YYEEEE. The CDR3 nucleotides read TGTGCCAGCAGCTTGTTGGGGACTAGCGGGAGTGGCAATGAGCAGTTCTTC. Residues: CASSLLGTSGSGNEQFF.

The chain couples TRBV27 to TRBJ1-1; 8 bases map to TRBD1. The V and J ends lost 3 bases and 11 bases, in that order; junction bases with no gene match: 8. In germline, CDR1 is MNHEY, CDR2 SMNVEV (reference sequence). CDR3 length: 13 residues. In DNA form, the CDR3 reads TGTGCCAGCAGTTTTCAACAGGGGGATGAGGCTTTCTTT. It encodes CASSFQQGDEAFF.

This clone occurred many times. One junction end does not reproduce the germline sequence, and a read error may be involved. V usage is TRBV7-2 and J usage is TRBJ1-2, with a tentative D call TRBD1 (5 bases). CDR1 SGHTA and CDR2 FQGNSA come from the germline V gene. The CDR3 is 11 amino acids. The CDR3 bases are TGTGCCAGCAGCCCGGGACTGATCTTCCTCTTC. Translating gives CASSPGLIFLF.

The chain combines TRBV2 with TRBJ2-5; no clear D. The germline V gene encodes CDR1 SNHLY and CDR2 FYNNEI. The CDR3 has 14 residues. V lost 2 bases, J lost 4 bases, and 11 bases lay in between. The CDR3 nucleotides read TGTGCCAGCAGTGAAACCAGGTCACGAGAGACCCAGTACTTC. Encoded protein: CASSETRSRETQYF.

Comment on this clone: The same CDR3 is also encoded by other DNA sequences in this sample. The chain uses TRBV28 and TRBJ1-4, with TRBD1 as a possible D gene (5 bases). Deletions cut 5 bases from V and 0 bases from J, with 10 bases between. The CDR3 consists of 15 residues. In germline, CDR1 is MDHEN, CDR2 SYDVKM. The CDR3 bases are TGTGCCAGCAGTCTCCAGGGTGCAACTAATGAAAAACTGTTTTTT. Its translation: CASSLQGATNEKLFF.

This chain uses TRBV5-3 with TRBJ2-3; D gene uncertain. TRBV5-3 qualifies as an ORF whose function is uncertain. This CDR3 spans 13 amino acids. V was cut by 2 bases and J by 6 bases, with 10 bases left in between. In DNA form, the CDR3 reads TGTGCCAGAAGCTTAAGGCTATCGGATACGCAGTATTTT. This sequence encodes CARSLRLSDTQYF.

V gene TRBV7-2 combines with J gene TRBJ2-6; the match to TRBD2 covers 11 bases. The CDR3 is 18 amino acids. V gave up 1 base and J gave up 0 bases; unmatched junction bases: 2. CDR1 SGHTA and CDR2 FQGNSA come from the germline V gene. CDR3 coding DNA: TGTGCCAGCAGCTTAGGACTAGCGGGGAGCTCTGGGGCCAACGTCCTGACTTTC. Its protein is CASSLGLAGSSGANVLTF.

The V gene is TRBV28, the J gene TRBJ1-5; D not certain. Deletions cut 2 bases from V and 0 bases from J, with 14 bases between. Per germline, CDR1 MDHEN and CDR2 SYDVKM. The CDR3 consists of 17 residues. The CDR3 nucleotides are TGTGCCAGCAGTTTAGTGGACTACCTCCATAGCAATCAGCCCCAGCATTTT. Translation: CASSLVDYLHSNQPQHF.

The rearrangement links TRBV6-5 to TRBJ2-7, with D possibly TRBD1 on 6 matching bases. CDR3 size: 14 residues. V lost 6 bases and J lost 3, with 15 bases in between. Germline values: CDR1 MNHEY, CDR2 SVGAGI. Here the CDR3 reads CASSRGPTVYEQYF. CDR3 DNA: TGTGCCAGCAGCAGGGGACCGACAGTCTACGAGCAGTACTTC.

As to this clone: Within the sample, other DNA sequences also encode this same CDR3. The V gene is TRBV2, the J gene TRBJ2-2; D possibly corresponds to TRBD1 (5 bases). The germline V gene has CDR1 SNHLY and CDR2 FYNNEI. V lost 5 bases, J lost 1 base, and 8 bases lay in between. CDR3 length: 14 residues. CDR3 DNA: TGTGCCAGCAGTAGGGGCTTGAACACCGGGGAGCTGTTTTTT. Its translation: CASSRGLNTGELFF.

The chain recombines TRBV2 with TRBJ2-7; D possibly matches TRBD1 or TRBD2 (5 bases each). The CDR3 has 14 residues. V dropped 7 bases and J dropped 2 bases, with 15 bases sitting between them. CDR1 and CDR2 from the germline V gene are SNHLY and FYNNEI. The CDR3 protein is CASTAAGTTYEQYF. The CDR3 DNA is TGTGCCAGCACCGCGGCCGGGACGACCTACGAGCAGTACTTC.

This chain joins TRBV7-6 and TRBJ2-5, with D uncertain. Germline V gene sequence: CDR1 SGHVS, CDR2 FNYEAQ. The CDR3 runs 14 residues. Trimming cost V 2 bases and J 5 bases, with 12 bases left between them. For the CDR3, the DNA is TGTGCCAGCAGCTTAATTTTGAGTCGTGAGACCCAGTACTTC. Protein: CASSLILSRETQYF.

J is TRBJ2-2 and V is TRBV6-5; possible D gene TRBD1, 5 bases. The CDR3 has 15 residues. Germline CDR1 is MNHEY and CDR2 is SVGAGI. Trimming left V 8 bases short and J 2 bases short, with 15 bases between. The CDR3 sequence is CASRRPGQNTGELFF. CDR3 coding DNA: TGTGCCAGCCGAAGGCCTGGACAAAACACCGGGGAGCTGTTTTTT.

The chain links TRBV11-2 to TRBJ1-3; D remains unclear. CDR3 length: 16 residues. Germline-derived CDR1 and CDR2 are SGHAT and FQNNGV. V lost 5 bases to trimming and J lost 0 bases, with 14 bases between them. The CDR3 is CASSQQNTVSGNTIYF. For the CDR3, the DNA is TGTGCCAGCAGCCAACAAAATACAGTCTCTGGAAACACCATATATTTT.

This clone has more than one count but fewer than ten. The chain carries TRBV5-4 and TRBJ2-3; the D gene is possibly TRBD1 (7 bases). The V gene's germline CDR1 is SGHNT and CDR2 YYREEE (reference sequence). V was clipped by 4 bases and J by 2 bases, with 14 bases between them. The CDR3 loop spans 15 amino acids. CDR3 coding DNA: TGTGCCAGCAGCCCCCAGGGGGGCACCACAGATACGCAGTATTTT. The encoded protein is CASSPQGGTTDTQYF.

The genes are TRBV2 and TRBJ1-1; D remains ambiguous. There are 14 residues in the CDR3. The V and J ends lost 4 bases and 5 bases respectively, with 14 bases between them. Per germline, CDR1 SNHLY and CDR2 FYNNEI. This chain's CDR3 is CASSANEGRTEAFF. CDR3 DNA: TGTGCCAGCAGTGCGAATGAGGGTAGGACTGAAGCTTTCTTT.

About this clone itself: Other nucleotide sequences from this sample produce the same CDR3. V gene TRBV5-1 combines with J gene TRBJ1-2; D is perhaps TRBD1 (5 bases). Deletions cut 1 base from V and 7 bases from J, with 14 bases between. Germline CDR1 SGHRS, CDR2 YFSETQ. The CDR3 loop spans 14 amino acids. CDR3 coding DNA: TGCGCCAGCAGCTTGACGGGAGGGGATACTGGCTACACCTTC. Protein: CASSLTGGDTGYTF.